Each of the 23 T cell receptor beta chains below was sequenced from the same sample in a study of clonality assessment in lymphoblastic leukemia. TCRdb processed the PCR reads anew with MiXCR; each CDR3 protein has one entry. This repertoire includes around 35 distinct CDR3 sequences. These receptors all stem from a human donor with acute lymphoblastic leukemia.

The chain couples TRBV12-3 or TRBV12-4 to TRBJ2-3, with 8 bases matching TRBD1. The trim removed 5 bases at V and 6 bases at J, leaving 7 bases unmatched. CDR3 length: 14 residues. CDR3 residues: CASSPMDRVDTQYF. Written as DNA, the CDR3 is TGTGCCAGCAGTCCCATGGACAGGGTTGATACGCAGTATTTT.

V is TRBV12-3 or TRBV12-4 and J is TRBJ1-1; the D is unclear. This CDR3 is 12 amino acids long. Trimming stripped 6 bases from V and 5 bases from J, with 10 bases between. In DNA form, the CDR3 reads TGTGCCAGCAGACCCCTTCGGACTGAAGCTTTCTTT. This codes for CASRPLRTEAFF.

This chain uses TRBV27 with TRBJ2-3; D ambiguous. The germline V and J ends were trimmed by 3 bases and 2 bases, with 12 bases remaining between them. This CDR3 comprises 15 residues. Germline CDR1 and CDR2: MNHEY and SMNVEV (reference sequence). This CDR3 is CASSFVYPVTDTQYF. The CDR3 DNA sequence: TGTGCCAGCAGTTTCGTTTACCCGGTCACAGATACGCAGTATTTT.

The genes are TRBV11-2 and TRBJ2-5; 9 positions agree with TRBD1. V gave up 4 bases and J gave up 5 bases; unmatched junction bases: 2. This CDR3 contains 13 residues. Germline V gene lookup returns CDR1 SGHAT and CDR2 FQNNGV. CDR3: CASSWTGEETQYF. CDR3 nucleotides: TGTGCCAGCAGCTGGACAGGGGAGGAGACCCAGTACTTC.

This clonotype was seen more than once but under ten times. The chain uses TRBV4-1 and TRBJ2-1; D is perhaps TRBD2 (6 bases). Germline V gene sequence: CDR1 MGHRA, CDR2 YSYEKL. The ends were cut back, 1 base at V and 7 bases at J, with 14 bases in the middle. The CDR3 spans 15 residues. In DNA form, the CDR3 reads TGCGCCAGCAGCCAAGCGGAAGGAGGGTATAATGAGCAGTTCTTC. Translation gives CASSQAEGGYNEQFF.

The V and J genes are TRBV4-1 and TRBJ1-4; D not resolved. Trimming took off 2 bases at V and 3 bases at J, with 7 bases between the two ends. CDR3 length: 14 amino acids. CDR1 is MGHRA and CDR2 is YSYEKL in the germline V gene. The CDR3 nucleotides read TGCGCCAGCAGCCAAACCGTGGCTAATGAAAAACTGTTTTTT. It translates to CASSQTVANEKLFF.

This clonotype has only a few counts. The chain links TRBV5-1 to TRBJ2-3; 8 nucleotides align to TRBD2. The junction had 8 bases not matched to a gene; V was cut back by 4 bases and J by 1 base. Germline CDR1 is SGHRS and CDR2 is YFSETQ. The CDR3 is 16 residues long. The CDR3 loop is CASSATLAAGTDTQYF. The CDR3, as DNA: TGCGCCAGCAGCGCGACACTAGCGGCTGGCACAGATACGCAGTATTTT.

V gene TRBV11-2 combines with J gene TRBJ2-1; 8 bases align to TRBD2. This CDR3 has 15 amino acids. Per the germline V gene, CDR1 is SGHAT and CDR2 is FQNNGV. The junction had 5 bases not matched to a gene; V was cut back by 1 base and J by 6 bases. Here the CDR3 reads CASSLGPGLVNEQFF. CDR3 nucleotides: TGTGCCAGCAGCTTAGGACCGGGACTAGTCAATGAGCAGTTCTTC.

This clonotype was detected a few times. The chain carries TRBV4-1 and TRBJ1-4; D uncertain. Germline CDR1 MGHRA, CDR2 YSYEKL. Trimming left V 2 bases short and J 2 bases short, with 6 bases between. CDR3 length: 14 residues. The CDR3 DNA is TGCGCCAGCAGCCAAACCGTGACTAATGAAAAACTGTTTTTT. Residues: CASSQTVTNEKLFF.

This clonotype was found a few times. The chain recombines TRBV5-4 with TRBJ2-5; 9 nucleotides line up with TRBD1. Germline CDR1 reads SGHNT; CDR2 reads YYREEE (reference sequence). This CDR3 is 14 amino acids long. V lost 1 base to trimming and J lost 4 bases; unmatched junction nucleotides: 2. CDR3 protein: CASSLSTGGETQYF. The CDR3 bases are TGTGCCAGCAGCTTGTCGACAGGGGGAGAGACCCAGTACTTC.

This clonotype qualifies as hyperexpanded. The CDR3 is CAWSVGLAGGNEQFF. DNA of the CDR3: TGTGCCTGGAGTGTAGGCCTAGCGGGAGGGAATGAGCAGTTCTTC. This sequence joins TRBV30 and TRBJ2-1; 12 bases match TRBD2. Germline CDR1 and CDR2: GTSNPN and SVGIG (reference sequence). V dropped 0 bases and J dropped 7; count of bases not matched to a gene: 4. The CDR3 consists of 15 residues.

The chain employs TRBV5-4 and TRBJ2-5; D is perhaps TRBD2 (6 bases). This CDR3 spans 13 amino acids. Germline values: CDR1 SGHNT, CDR2 YYREEE (reference sequence). The V gene lost 0 bases and the J gene lost 7 bases, with 10 bases spanning the gap. The CDR3 DNA is TGTGCCAGCAGCTTGGCTAGCGCGGGGACCCAGTACTTC. It codes for CASSLASAGTQYF.

The CDR3 sequence is CASSQSGISYNEQFF. The CDR3 DNA sequence: TGTGCCAGCAGCCAGAGCGGGATCTCCTACAATGAGCAGTTCTTC. The gene calls are TRBV6-5 and TRBJ2-1, with 7 positions matching TRBD2. The V and J ends lost 6 bases and 0 bases, in that order; junction bases with no gene match: 5. Germline V gene sequence: CDR1 MNHEY, CDR2 SVGAGI. The CDR3 is 15 residues long.

V is TRBV5-5 and J is TRBJ1-4; D unresolved. CDR3 length: 13 residues. The germline V gene encodes CDR1 SGHKS and CDR2 YYEKEE (reference sequence). Trimming pared 1 base from V and 4 bases from J, leaving 5 bases between. The CDR3 bases are TGTGCCAGCAGCTTGTATGGTAATGAAAAACTGTTTTTT. It is translated as CASSLYGNEKLFF.

V is TRBV4-1 and J is TRBJ2-7; 13 bases are a match to TRBD2. Germline V lookup: CDR1 MGHRA, CDR2 YSYEKL. The CDR3 contains 15 residues. The V gene end was trimmed by 5 bases and the J gene end by 6 bases; junction bases not matched to a gene: 7. The chain's CDR3 is CASSWWTSGSAEQYF. CDR3 DNA: TGCGCCAGCAGCTGGTGGACTAGCGGGAGCGCCGAGCAGTACTTC.

A word on this clonotype: No conserved phenylalanine or tryptophan ends this CDR3, so it is likely a read error. It is unclear where the CDR3 begins or ends on the DNA, so no DNA is shown, and the CDR3 is as TCRdb lists it. The genes are TRBV11-2 and TRBJ1-1; the table's D call, TRBD1, was not checked against the DNA. The CDR3 sequence runs 11 residues, both termini included. Germline CDR1 reads SGHAT; CDR2 reads FQNNGV. CDR3: CASSLEGTIFI.

V is TRBV7-9 and J is TRBJ1-4, with D perhaps matching TRBD1 (5 bases). Looked up from germline, CDR1 is SEHNR and CDR2 is FQNEAQ (reference sequence). Deletions cut 1 base from V and 5 bases from J, with 11 bases between. This CDR3 spans 15 amino acids. The CDR3 spells CASSLGIGANEKLFF. In DNA form, the CDR3 reads TGTGCCAGCAGCTTAGGTATCGGGGCGAATGAAAAACTGTTTTTT.

The V gene is TRBV5-6, the J gene TRBJ1-4; no clear D. Germline-derived CDR1 and CDR2 are SGHDT and YYEEEE. The CDR3 is made up of 16 amino acids. V was pared by 3 bases and J by 5 bases, with 17 bases between. Here the CDR3 reads CASSSDPDSGNEKLFF. The CDR3 DNA reads TGTGCCAGCAGCTCGGACCCTGATAGCGGGAATGAAAAACTGTTTTTT. The full variable domain, with the rest looked up from reference TRBV5-6 and TRBJ1-4, is DAGVTQSPTHLIKTRGQQVTLRCSPKSGHDTVSWYQQALGQGPQFIFQYYEEEERQRGNFPDRFSGHQFPNYSSELNVNALLLGDSALYLCASSSDPDSGNEKLFFGSGTQLSVL.

The gene calls are TRBV3-1 and TRBJ2-5; TRBD1 might be the D (5 bases). The germline gives CDR1 LGHDT, CDR2 YNNKEL (reference sequence). V lost 0 bases and J lost 0, with 8 bases in between. This CDR3 has 15 residues. The CDR3 DNA sequence: TGTGCCAGCAGCCAAGATCTCAGGGACCAAGAGACCCAGTACTTC. It yields the protein CASSQDLRDQETQYF.

This chain connects TRBV11-2 to TRBJ1-1, with D possibly being TRBD1 (5 bases). V lost 0 bases, J lost 14 bases, and 10 bases lay in between. Per germline, CDR1 SGHAT and CDR2 FQNNGV. The CDR3 consists of 11 residues. The CDR3 sequence is CASSLEGTIFF. CDR3 DNA: TGTGCCAGCAGCTTAGAAGGGACGATATTCTTT. Drawing the rest from reference TRBV11-2 and TRBJ1-1, the complete variable domain is EAGVAQSPRYKIIEKRQSVAFWCNPISGHATLYWYQQILGQGPKLLIQFQNNGVVDDSQLPKDRFSAERLKGVDSTLKIQPAKLEDSAVYLCASSLEGTIFFGQGTRLTVV.

This clonotype was seen only a few times. V usage is TRBV29-1 and J usage is TRBJ2-7; D is tentatively TRBD1 or TRBD2 (5 bases each). The CDR3 consists of 15 residues. V lost 0 bases and J 2 bases, leaving 14 bases between the germline ends. The germline V gene encodes CDR1 SQVTM and CDR2 ANQGSEA. CDR3 sequence reads: CSVEDAGTETYEQYF. CDR3 DNA sequence: TGCAGCGTTGAAGATGCCGGGACGGAGACCTACGAGCAGTACTTC.

In nucleotides, the CDR3 is TGTGCCAGCGTAGACAGTGGTGATCAGCCCCAGCATTTT. Its translation is CASVDSGDQPQHF. The chain recombines TRBV12-3 or TRBV12-4 with TRBJ1-5; a possible D gene is TRBD1 (5 bases). V lost 8 bases, J lost 5 bases, and 13 bases lay in between. This CDR3 is built from 13 residues.

The rearrangement links TRBV6-1 to TRBJ2-1; D might be TRBD2 (7 bases). V dropped 6 bases and J dropped 6 bases, with 24 bases sitting between them. Germline loops: CDR1 MNHNS, CDR2 SASEGT. There are 17 residues in the CDR3. CDR3 in amino acids: CASRGNRGGPLGNEQFF. DNA for the CDR3: TGTGCCAGCAGGGGAAATAGGGGGGGCCCTTTGGGCAATGAGCAGTTCTTC.